This T cell receptor beta chain was sequenced for a study of human T cells and chemical hapten exposure. Turning to the study itself: Across the whole study, which lasted approximately 23 weeks, patients were given diphenylcyclopropenone on the scalp once a week.

Study findings and constraints: Versus controls, significantly more large CDR3 similarity clusters arose from expanded TCRs.

The time point was: patch test 2, 6 weeks after DPC sensitization. The treatment here: therapeutic diphenylcyclopropenone sensitization with weekly scalp DPC. Venepuncture was done earlier than the placement of each patch test. The V end was cut by 5 bases, the J end by 4 bases, with 15 bases between. This CDR3 spans 15 amino acids. TCRdb recomputed calls from the RACE reads with MiXCR, one row per CDR3 protein. The table has a few hundred thousand distinct CDR3 sequences, roughly 6% seen once. This clonotype occurred a few times. Its antigen is not known. The TCR originated in a woman under 30 with alopecia areata. Some clones in this sample may be carry-over from other donors' samples. This chain joins TRBV12-3 or TRBV12-4 and TRBJ1-3; D remains ambiguous. Sequences were derived from whole blood, sampled in connection with sensitization to the hapten diphenylcyclopropenone (DPC). The CDR3 DNA follows: TGTGCCAGCAGTCCGTACGAGGGAGGAGGAAACACCATATATTTT. This codes for CASSPYEGGGNTIYF.